The 3 T cell receptor beta chains presented below share a single source sample, sequenced in a study of neurological immune-mediated disorders. TCRdb reprocessed the 5' RACE reads via MiXCR and lists one record per CDR3 protein. The repertoire has 87,000 or so distinct CDR3 sequences, under 4.5% of them found once; the top ten carry 2.9%. The sample was PBMCs. These receptors were taken from a woman aged 50 to 60 with multiple sclerosis.

Many counts were recorded for this clonotype. The rearrangement joins TRBV3-1 to TRBJ2-2; D remains unclear. The CDR3 contains 14 residues. The V and J ends lost 4 bases and 7 bases respectively, with 13 bases between them. Looked up from germline, CDR1 is LGHDT and CDR2 is YNNKEL (reference sequence). CDR3 in amino acids: CASSPAGPGGELFF. The CDR3, as DNA: TGTGCCAGCAGCCCAGCAGGCCCGGGCGGGGAGCTGTTTTTT.

This clonotype occurred a few times. V gene TRBV6-2 or TRBV6-3 combines with J gene TRBJ2-7; 15 bases line up with TRBD2. This CDR3 has 16 amino acids. V dropped 5 bases and J dropped 2; count of bases not matched to a gene: 4. The germline V gene encodes CDR1 MNHEY and CDR2 SVGEGT. The CDR3 loop reads CASSPGTSGRTYEQYF. CDR3 coding DNA: TGTGCCAGCAGTCCCGGGACTAGCGGGAGGACCTACGAGCAGTACTTC.

This clonotype occurred many times. The rearrangement uses TRBV7-9 and TRBJ1-2; D is unclear. This CDR3 is built from 12 residues. V dropped 6 bases and J dropped 8 bases, with 13 bases sitting between them. Germline values: CDR1 SEHNR, CDR2 FQNEAQ (reference sequence). The CDR3, as DNA: TGTGCCAGCAGTCCCTTGGCAGACGGCTACACCTTC. Translating it yields CASSPLADGYTF.